Listed below are T cell receptor beta chains from one sample, sequenced in a study of blood T cell repertoires in COVID-19. Profiled with immunoSEQ multiplex PCR; TCRdb holds only in-frame clones, not every one. Found here are under 250,000 clones, 70% to 90% of them singletons; the top ten hold 10% to 11%. Input material: PBMCs or T cells enriched from blood (not recorded which). The origin of the receptors is a man aged 25 to 40 who had recovered from COVID-19. Both conserved end residues are part of each CDR3. A D gene is named only where the DNA matches it firmly. Only some rows state a clone size, as once, few, many or a class for expanded clones.

D	V	J	size	CDR3	DNA
-	TRBV19	TRBJ1-3	-	CASSPGLLSSGNTIYF	TGTGCCAGTAGCCCGGGACTCCTTAGCTCTGGAAACACCATATATTTT
-	TRBV11-2	TRBJ2-2	once	CASFPGNTGELFF	TGTGCCAGCTTTCCAGGGAACACCGGGGAGCTGTTTTTT
-	TRBV9	TRBJ1-4	-	CASSVASFHGDEKLFF	TGTGCCAGCAGCGTAGCGTCATTTCACGGGGATGAAAAACTGTTTTTT
TRBD1	TRBV24-1	TRBJ1-4	-	CATSDTGGANEKLFF	TGTGCCACCAGTGACACAGGGGGAGCTAATGAAAAACTGTTTTTT
-	TRBV6-2/TRBV6-3	TRBJ2-7	-	CASSYTGFYEQYF	TGTGCCAGCAGTTACACGGGATTCTACGAGCAGTACTTC
-	TRBV3-1/TRBV3-2	TRBJ2-3	-	CASSPYTDTQYF	TGTGCCAGCAGCCCCTACACAGATACGCAGTATTTT
-	TRBV25-1	TRBJ2-5	-	CASSDPRYQETQYF	TGTGCCAGCAGTGATCCCCGGTACCAAGAGACCCAGTACTTC
-	TRBV9	TRBJ1-1	-	CASSPDRTGGRDTEAFF	TGTGCCAGCAGCCCCGACAGGACGGGGGGTAGGGACACTGAAGCTTTCTTT
TRBD2	TRBV7-6	TRBJ2-1	-	CASSSTSGVGEQFF	TGTGCCAGCAGCAGCACTAGCGGGGTTGGTGAGCAGTTCTTC
-	TRBV28	TRBJ2-1	-	CASSPTGGLYNEQFF	TGTGCCAGCAGCCCGACCGGGGGTCTTTACAATGAGCAGTTCTTC
TRBD1	TRBV4-1	TRBJ2-7	-	CASSQTGTGGSYEQYF	TGCGCCAGCAGCCAAACCGGGACAGGGGGCTCCTACGAGCAGTACTTC
TRBD1	TRBV28	TRBJ1-1	-	CAIVPPGQGNTEAFF	TGTGCCATCGTGCCTCCGGGACAGGGGAACACTGAAGCTTTCTTT
TRBD2	TRBV6-2/TRBV6-3	TRBJ2-1	-	CASSYRLRGGPNEQFF	TGTGCCAGCAGTTACCGCCTGCGGGGGGGCCCCAATGAGCAGTTCTTC
TRBD2	TRBV30	TRBJ2-2	-	CAWSVQGLATGELFF	TGTGCCTGGAGTGTACAGGGACTAGCGACCGGGGAGCTGTTTTTT
-	TRBV28	TRBJ2-7	many	CASSDPGIYRGGEQYF	TGTGCCAGCAGTGACCCGGGTATATACAGGGGAGGCGAGCAGTACTTC
-	TRBV10-1	TRBJ1-2	-	CASSPGNYGYTF	TGCGCCAGCAGTCCAGGGAACTATGGCTACACCTTC
-	TRBV12-3/TRBV12-4	TRBJ1-2	-	CASSPKQGWGPFF	TGTGCCAGCAGTCCGAAACAGGGCTGGGGCCCCTTCTTC
TRBD2	TRBV10-2	TRBJ2-5	-	CASSGLAALIPQYF	TGCGCCAGCTCCGGACTAGCGGCCTTAATCCCCCAGTACTTC
-	TRBV7-9	TRBJ1-2	-	CASSPPFSLNYGYTF	TGTGCCAGCAGCCCCCCTTTTAGCCTTAACTATGGCTACACCTTC
-	TRBV6-2/TRBV6-3	TRBJ1-5	-	CASSYGGAGGNQPQHF	TGTGCCAGCAGTTACGGGGGGGCTGGTGGTAATCAGCCCCAGCATTTT
-	TRBV7-6	TRBJ2-1	-	CASSETSTSRGEQFF	TGTGCCAGCAGCGAGACAAGTACTAGCAGAGGTGAGCAGTTCTTC
TRBD1	TRBV27	TRBJ2-1	-	CASSFGTGTHNEQFF	TGTGCCAGCAGTTTTGGGACAGGGACTCACAATGAGCAGTTCTTC
-	TRBV24-1	TRBJ2-7	-	CATSDPLEGADEQYF	TGTGCCACCAGTGATCCCCTTGAAGGGGCCGACGAGCAGTACTTC
TRBD2	TRBV28	TRBJ2-7	-	CASSVLAGGQNEQYF	TGTGCCAGCAGTGTACTAGCGGGGGGGCAAAACGAGCAGTACTTC
TRBD1	TRBV5-1	TRBJ2-3	-	CASSLGPGQGTDTQYF	TGCGCCAGCAGCTTGGGGCCGGGACAGGGGACAGATACGCAGTATTTT
TRBD2	TRBV9	TRBJ2-1	-	CASSPRLAGGFSMDEQFF	TGTGCCAGCAGCCCCCGCCTAGCGGGAGGGTTCAGTATGGATGAGCAGTTCTTC
-	TRBV2	TRBJ2-2	once	CASSDVGELFF	TGTGCCAGCAGTGACGTCGGGGAGCTGTTTTTT
-	TRBV9	TRBJ2-4	-	CASSVRGEAKNIQYF	TGTGCCAGCAGCGTCCGTGGGGAGGCCAAAAACATTCAGTACTTC
-	TRBV12-3/TRBV12-4	TRBJ2-7	-	CASSLGSEQYF	TGTGCCAGCAGTTTAGGTTCTGAGCAGTACTTC
TRBD1	TRBV18	TRBJ2-5	-	CASSPFMDRGSQETQYF	TGTGCCAGCTCACCCTTCATGGACAGGGGTTCCCAAGAGACCCAGTACTTC
TRBD2	TRBV7-9	TRBJ2-1	-	CASSLRLAGDEAEQFF	TGTGCCAGCAGCTTACGGTTAGCGGGAGACGAGGCTGAGCAGTTCTTC
TRBD2	TRBV7-3	TRBJ2-3	-	CASSSLGLAGWDTQYF	TGTGCCAGCAGCTCCCTGGGACTAGCGGGTTGGGATACGCAGTATTTT
-	TRBV4-3	TRBJ1-3	-	CASSQLLSGNTIYF	TGCGCCAGCAGCCAACTTCTCTCTGGAAACACCATATATTTT
-	TRBV18	TRBJ2-3	-	CASSPEDTQYF	TGTGCCAGCTCACCAGAGGATACGCAGTATTTT
-	TRBV25-1	TRBJ1-2	-	CASSAPAVGYTF	TGTGCCAGCAGTGCTCCGGCGGTGGGCTACACCTTC
TRBD2	TRBV4-2	TRBJ2-7	-	CASSHIAAGGTYEQYF	TGTGCCAGCAGCCATATCGCAGCGGGAGGAACCTACGAGCAGTACTTC
-	TRBV15	TRBJ2-1	-	CATSRGGLSNEQFF	TGTGCCACCAGCAGAGGCGGTCTAAGTAATGAGCAGTTCTTC
TRBD1	TRBV7-9	TRBJ1-2	-	CASSLGQGGGYTF	TGTGCCAGCAGCTTAGGACAGGGCGGTGGCTACACCTTC
TRBD2	TRBV5-1	TRBJ2-3	-	CASRDWGGSTDTQYF	TGCGCCAGCAGGGACTGGGGCGGGAGTACAGATACGCAGTATTTT
-	TRBV7-3	TRBJ1-3	-	CASSLSGPVSAGNTIYF	TGTGCCAGCAGCTTATCGGGTCCGGTTTCTGCTGGAAACACCATATATTTT
-	TRBV30	TRBJ1-6	-	CACERATPYNSPLHF	TGTGCCTGCGAGAGGGCTACCCCATATAATTCACCCCTCCACTTT
-	TRBV6-5	TRBJ1-1	-	CASSYYREGTEAFF	TGTGCCAGCAGTTATTACAGGGAGGGTACTGAAGCTTTCTTT
-	TRBV10-3	TRBJ2-3	-	CAISAVHTDTQYF	TGTGCCATCAGTGCGGTCCACACAGATACGCAGTATTTT
-	TRBV7-9	TRBJ1-5	-	CASSPLEVSNQPQHF	TGTGCCAGCAGCCCACTTGAGGTTAGCAATCAGCCCCAGCATTTT
-	TRBV6-1	TRBJ2-5	-	CASSEGPLGETQYF	TGTGCCAGCAGTGAGGGGCCCCTTGGGGAGACCCAGTACTTC
-	TRBV2	TRBJ1-6	-	CASREGAYNSPLHF	TGTGCCAGCAGGGAGGGAGCGTATAATTCACCCCTCCACTTT
TRBD2	TRBV5-4	TRBJ2-3	-	CASSRNAGGPDTQYF	TGTGCCAGCAGCCGCAACGCGGGGGGCCCAGATACGCAGTATTTT
-	TRBV9	TRBJ1-2	-	CASSVVGLNYGYTF	TGTGCCAGCAGCGTAGTTGGGCTTAACTATGGCTACACCTTC
-	TRBV6-5	TRBJ2-3	-	CASTSGWGTDTQYF	TGTGCCAGCACGTCAGGGTGGGGCACAGATACGCAGTATTTT